This TCR beta chain is from a study of blood T cell repertoires in COVID-19. In the authors' methods: Estimation of nucleated cell counts relied on the amplification of reference gene primers. Data came from immunoSEQ multiplex PCR; TCRdb stores just in-frame clones and leaves some out. The DNA was the basis for D and trimming; V, J and clone size are from that table. The table records 55,000 to 65,000 clones, about nine tenths of them present only once. CDR3 size: 15 residues. Germline V gene data show CDR1 as LNHDA and CDR2 as SQIVND (reference sequence). Between the trimmed V and J ends, which lost 7 bases and 4 bases, there was a span of 17 bases.

The specimen was peripheral blood. The genes are TRBV19 and TRBJ2-1; the D gene is possibly TRBD2 (6 bases). This clonotype was sampled from a human donor in a cohort sampled during active COVID-19. Here the CDR3 DNA reads TGTGCCAGTACACCGATGTGGGGGGTTTACAATGAGCAGTTCTTC. Translation gives CASTPMWGVYNEQFF.